A single sample is the source of the 23 T cell receptor beta chains below, sequenced in a study of CD8 T cells in Susac syndrome. Reverse transcription of 0.5 to 1 ug RNA was performed with random hexamers. MiXCR, run by TCRdb on the immunoSEQ multiplex PCR reads, gives a single entry per CDR3 protein. The sample records 70,000 or so distinct CDR3 sequences, roughly 94% being singletons. Specimen: CD8+ T cells from PBMCs. The receptors derive from a human donor with multiple sclerosis.

In its sample, this clonotype was seen once. The J gene is TRBJ2-7, the V gene TRBV28; 12 bases are shared with TRBD1. Trimming took 10 bases from V and 7 from J; bases not matched to a gene: 5. Per germline, CDR1 MDHEN and CDR2 SYDVKM. The CDR3 is 12 residues long. This chain's CDR3 is CATGTGGGEQYF. The CDR3 DNA is TGTGCCACTGGGACAGGGGGCGGGGAGCAGTACTTC.

This chain links TRBV7-3 with TRBJ2-2; TRBD1 might be the D (6 bases). Germline CDR1 and CDR2: SGHTA and FQGTGA. The CDR3 length is 16 residues. Trimming removed 2 bases from V and 1 base from J, with 11 bases in between. The CDR3 region is CASSLQGLMNTGELFF. The CDR3 nucleotides read TGTGCCAGCAGCTTACAGGGGCTAATGAACACCGGGGAGCTGTTTTTT.

The rearrangement uses TRBV7-6 and TRBJ2-1, with 12 bases matching TRBD2. V trimming: 3 bases; J trimming: 4 bases; junction bases outside the gene matches: 4. This CDR3 contains 16 residues. Germline V CDR1 and CDR2: SGHVS, FNYEAQ. The CDR3 sequence: CASSFSSGGDYNEQFF. CDR3 coding DNA: TGTGCCAGCAGCTTTTCTAGCGGGGGGGATTACAATGAGCAGTTCTTC. Complete variable domain (other parts from reference TRBV7-6 and TRBJ2-1): GAGVSQSPRYKVTKRGQDVALRCDPISGHVSLYWYRQALGQGPEFLTYFNYEAQQDKSGLPNDRFSAERPEGSISTLTIQRTEQRDSAMYRCASSFSSGGDYNEQFFGPGTRLTVL.

J is TRBJ2-7 and V is TRBV7-9, with D possibly matching TRBD1 (6 bases). The CDR3 consists of 13 residues. Between the trimmed V and J ends, which lost 4 bases and 5 bases, there was a span of 12 bases. Germline loops: CDR1 SEHNR, CDR2 FQNEAQ (reference sequence). The CDR3 DNA sequence: TGTGCCAGCAGCTCGGACAGTGGCAACGAGCAGTACTTC. This encodes CASSSDSGNEQYF.

The V call is TRBV24-1, the J call TRBJ2-3; the D gene is possibly TRBD1 (5 bases). From germline, CDR1 is KGHDR and CDR2 SFDVKD. The CDR3 contains 13 residues. V was cut by 0 bases and J by 5 bases, with 5 bases left in between. CDR3 nucleotides: TGTGCCACCAGTGATTTGCAGGGAGATACGCAGTATTTT. It specifies CATSDLQGDTQYF.

The chain employs TRBV19 and TRBJ1-2; D perhaps matches TRBD1 (5 bases). V lost 6 bases and J 5 bases, leaving 19 bases between the germline ends. Germline V gene data show CDR1 as LNHDA and CDR2 as SQIVND (reference sequence). This CDR3 has 15 amino acids. As DNA, the CDR3 is TGTGCCAGTAGCCATGGGGGGTCGTCGGGGTATGGCTACACCTTC. Residues: CASSHGGSSGYGYTF.

This chain connects TRBV4-3 to TRBJ2-7; D is uncertain. V was clipped by 1 base and J by 2 bases, with 6 bases between them. CDR1 and CDR2 (germline): LGHNA, YSLEER. The CDR3 covers 13 residues. The CDR3 sequence: CASSQGLAYEQYF. The CDR3 DNA reads TGCGCCAGCAGCCAAGGGTTGGCCTACGAGCAGTACTTC.

This chain joins TRBV28 and TRBJ2-1; TRBD1 aligns across 7 bases. The CDR3 covers 15 residues. The V segment lost 6 bases and the J segment 4 bases; nucleotides outside the gene matches: 9. Per germline, CDR1 MDHEN and CDR2 SYDVKM. CDR3 residues: CASRFAGGEYNEQFF. DNA for the CDR3: TGTGCCAGCAGGTTTGCAGGGGGTGAGTACAATGAGCAGTTCTTC. Based on the CDR3 plus reference TRBV28 and TRBJ2-1, the full variable domain is DVKVTQSSRYLVKRTGEKVFLECVQDMDHENMFWYRQDPGLGLRLIYFSYDVKMKEKGDIPEGYSVSREKKERFSLILESASTNQTSMYLCASRFAGGEYNEQFFGPGTRLTVL.

This clonotype has only one observation. Its ends do not fully match the called genes, so a read error is possible. The chain links TRBV9 to TRBJ2-3, with 7 bases identical to TRBD1. There are 15 residues in the CDR3. Germline assignment: CDR1 SGDLS and CDR2 YYNGEE. CDR3 region: CASGVVGQVTDTQYF. CDR3 DNA sequence: TGTGCCAGCGGCGTAGTAGGACAGGTCACAGATACGCAGTATTTT. Variable domain in full (rest from reference TRBV9 and TRBJ2-3): DSGVTQTPKHLITATGQRVTLRCSPRSGDLSVYWYQQSLDQGLQFLIQYYNGEERAKGNILERFSAQQFPDLHSELNLSSLELGDSALYFCASGVVGQVTDTQYFGPGTRLTVL.

The CDR3 sequence is CASSLSAGHGYTF. CDR3 in DNA: TGTGCCAGCAGTTTATCTGCAGGGCATGGCTACACCTTC. The rearrangement uses TRBV27 and TRBJ1-2, with D possibly matching TRBD1 (5 bases). The CDR3 is 13 residues long. The germline V gene has CDR1 MNHEY and CDR2 SMNVEV (reference sequence). V was clipped by 0 bases and J by 6 bases, with 8 bases between them.

The chain couples TRBV15 to TRBJ2-2; TRBD2 aligns across 8 bases. CDR3 length equals 14 residues. Trimming at V came to 4 bases and at J to 4 bases, leaving 2 bases not matched to a gene. Germline values: CDR1 LNHNV, CDR2 YYDKDF (reference sequence). The CDR3 loop reads CATSIAGGTGELFF. In DNA form, the CDR3 reads TGTGCCACCAGCATCGCGGGGGGCACCGGGGAGCTGTTTTTT.

V usage is TRBV3-1 and J usage is TRBJ2-7; TRBD2 might be the D (6 bases). The CDR3 length is 16 residues. The V and J ends lost 3 bases and 3 bases respectively, with 18 bases between them. The germline V gene has CDR1 LGHDT and CDR2 YNNKEL (reference sequence). CDR3 DNA sequence: TGTGCCAGCAGCCACCCTCCTCGGACGGGACTCTACGAGCAGTACTTC. It is translated as CASSHPPRTGLYEQYF.

This clonotype was seen a single time. The genes are TRBV28 and TRBJ1-4, with D unclear. V shed 3 bases and J shed 8 bases, with 10 bases lying between them. This CDR3 is built from 13 residues. The germline V gene has CDR1 MDHEN and CDR2 SYDVKM. The chain's CDR3 is CASSFRLGEKLFF. CDR3 nucleotides: TGTGCCAGCAGTTTTCGGTTAGGCGAAAAACTGTTTTTT.

The count of this clonotype is one. This sequence joins TRBV5-6 and TRBJ2-1; no clear D. From germline, CDR1 is SGHDT and CDR2 YYEEEE. The CDR3 runs to 14 residues. The ends were cut back, 0 bases at V and 10 bases at J, with 14 bases in the middle. CDR3 coding DNA: TGTGCCAGCAGCTTGGTTTCTCTCGGCCTAGAGCAGTTCTTC. Protein sequence: CASSLVSLGLEQFF. The full variable domain, rest sourced from reference TRBV5-6 and TRBJ2-1, is DAGVTQSPTHLIKTRGQQVTLRCSPKSGHDTVSWYQQALGQGPQFIFQYYEEEERQRGNFPDRFSGHQFPNYSSELNVNALLLGDSALYLCASSLVSLGLEQFFGPGTRLTVL.

This sequence joins TRBV13 and TRBJ1-1, with 9 bases that match TRBD1. The junction had 0 bases not matched to a gene; V was cut back by 0 bases and J by 1 base. This CDR3 has 15 residues. CDR1 is PRHDT, CDR2 FYEKMQ, per germline (reference sequence). CDR3 nucleotides: TGTGCCAGCAGCTTAGGGACAGGGGGGAACACTGAAGCTTTCTTT. It is translated as CASSLGTGGNTEAFF.

CDR3 DNA sequence: TGTGCCAGCAGTCCGACTTGGGGCACTGAAGCTTTCTTT. It yields the protein CASSPTWGTEAFF. This rearrangement joins TRBV27 to TRBJ1-1, with D unresolved. The length of the CDR3 is 13 residues. Trimming cost V 5 bases and J 4 bases, with 11 bases left between them. In germline, CDR1 is MNHEY, CDR2 SMNVEV (reference sequence).

The chain uses TRBV5-1 and TRBJ2-7; D remains unclear. V gave up 7 bases and J gave up 6 bases, with 20 bases separating them. Per the germline V gene, CDR1 is SGHRS and CDR2 is YFSETQ. This CDR3 is built from 14 residues. The CDR3: CASQARGPASEQYF. Written as DNA, the CDR3 is TGCGCCAGCCAAGCGAGAGGACCGGCCAGCGAGCAGTACTTC.

In its sample, this clonotype was seen once. The chain has TRBV25-1 and TRBJ1-1; D uncertain. The germline CDR1 and CDR2 sequences are MGHDK and SYGVNS. This CDR3 spans 15 amino acids. The ends were cut back, 1 base at V and 1 base at J, with 10 bases in the middle. CDR3 region: CASSELEGANTEAFF. For the CDR3, the DNA is TGTGCCAGCAGTGAATTGGAGGGAGCGAACACTGAAGCTTTCTTT.

With respect to this clonotype: The germline gene is not matched at one end of the junction; a read error may be the cause. This chain links TRBV4-1 with TRBJ1-3, with 8 bases lining up with TRBD1. The V gene's germline CDR1 is MGHRA and CDR2 YSYEKL. The CDR3 is 15 residues long. The CDR3 is CASRQEDREGNTIYF. In DNA, the CDR3 is TGCGCCAGCAGGCAAGAGGACAGGGAAGGGAACACCATATATTTT.

This clonotype has only one observation. The chain uses TRBV15 and TRBJ2-7, with no clear D. CDR1 is LNHNV, CDR2 YYDKDF, per germline (reference sequence). V dropped 0 bases and J dropped 4 bases, with 7 bases sitting between them. This CDR3 is 13 amino acids long. The CDR3 protein is CATSRDSIYEQYF. The CDR3 coding sequence is TGTGCCACCAGCAGAGACTCCATATACGAGCAGTACTTC.

This rearrangement joins TRBV30 to TRBJ2-3, with 10 nucleotides matching TRBD2. The CDR3 runs 15 residues. Germline V gives CDR1 GTSNPN, CDR2 SVGIG (reference sequence). The J segment lost 7 bases and the V segment lost 0 bases, leaving 7 bases of the junction unmatched. The CDR3: CAWSVASGGLNTQYF. CDR3 in DNA: TGTGCCTGGAGTGTAGCTAGCGGGGGACTAAATACGCAGTATTTT.

V and J are TRBV4-1 and TRBJ2-4; the match to TRBD2 covers 13 bases. The CDR3 length is 15 residues. Germline assignment: CDR1 MGHRA and CDR2 YSYEKL. The V and J ends lost 4 bases and 10 bases, in that order; junction bases with no gene match: 7. The CDR3 sequence: CASSPGTSGTEIQYF. The CDR3 DNA follows: TGCGCCAGCAGCCCCGGGACTAGCGGGACCGAGATTCAGTACTTC.

The chain recombines TRBV7-9 with TRBJ1-6; D might be TRBD1 (5 bases). Germline values: CDR1 SEHNR, CDR2 FQNEAQ (reference sequence). The ends were cut back, 4 bases at V and 7 bases at J, with 20 bases in the middle. The CDR3 contains 17 residues. CDR3 loop: CASSSPGEAWSNSPLHF. The CDR3 nucleotides are TGTGCCAGCAGCTCTCCGGGGGAGGCCTGGTCAAATTCACCCCTCCACTTT. The full variable domain, in which reference TRBV7-9 and TRBJ1-6 provide the parts outside the CDR3, is DTGVSQNPRHKITKRGQNVTFRCDPISEHNRLYWYRQTLGQGPEFLTYFQNEAQLEKSRLLSDRFSAERPKGSFSTLEIQRTEQGDSAMYLCASSSPGEAWSNSPLHFGNGTRLTVT.